A selection of T cell receptor beta chains follows, all from one sample in a study of cytomegalovirus exposure and HLA in healthy donors. Using immunoSEQ multiplex PCR, the repertoire was profiled, and TCRdb retains in-frame clones only, with some absent. The sample holds more than 90,000 clones, around 80% seen once. The sample comprised PBMCs. These receptors came from a woman aged 55-69 years in good health and CMV-seronegative. CDR3s include the opening cysteine and the closing phenylalanine or tryptophan.

>TRBJ2-3|TRBV4-3
CASSQGAGRASDTQYF
>TRBJ2-4|TRBV11-3
CASIKPVGRNIQYF
>TRBJ1-2|TRBV18
CASSPGGNYGYTF
>TRBJ2-7|TRBV10-2
CASQPQDGNSYEQYF
>TRBJ2-7|TRBV27
CASRRRDSAYEQYF
>TRBJ2-3|TRBV10-3
CAISQPGQRSTDTQYF
>TRBJ2-1|TRBV15
CATSRAGEGYNEQFF
>TRBJ2-5|TRBV18
CASSPPSLFNQETQYF
>TRBJ2-7|TRBV29-1
CSVEDSSYEQYF
>TRBJ1-5|TRBV7-6
CASSQGVAQPQHF
>TRBJ1-2|TRBV7-9
CASTFGQANYGYTF
>TRBJ2-3|TRBV5-1
CASSLSRHTDTQYF
>TRBJ2-6|TRBV30
CAWDRLAGANVLTF
>TRBJ2-3|TRBV5-1
CASSTQADTQYF
>TRBJ2-2|TRBV4-3
CASSALAAATGELFF
>TRBJ2-7|TRBV6-6
CASSQGGRSYEQYF
>TRBJ2-7|TRBV5-4
CASNRGLAGGNEQYF
>TRBJ2-5|TRBV4-3
CASSRERTGQETQYF
>TRBJ2-1|TRBV9
CASSQGLADYNEQFF
>TRBJ2-1|TRBV4-3
CASSQGIRGNEQFF
>TRBJ1-2|TRBV6-5
CASSPGQGGYGYTF
>TRBJ2-1|TRBV5-6
CASSLPREGHYNEQFF
>TRBJ1-2|TRBV16
CASSQSTWEGYTF
>TRBJ2-7|TRBV27
CASRTSGRYEQYF
>TRBJ2-6|TRBV4-1
CASSQEPQGDYLSGANVLTF
>TRBJ1-4|TRBV5-6
CASSLLDRDSEKLFF
>TRBJ1-3|TRBV7-2
CASSLVGGLSGNTIYF
>TRBJ1-2|TRBV10-2
CASSFGPPGGYTF
>TRBJ1-2|TRBV5-6
CASSLDRREGPNYGYTF
>TRBJ2-2|TRBV6-5
CASTFSRDTGELFF
>TRBJ2-1|TRBV19
CASSIFALADDNEQFF
>TRBJ2-3|TRBV5-1
CASSLIAGGHTDTQYF
>TRBJ2-7|TRBV7-2
CASSFSTSVPSYEQYF
>TRBJ1-1|TRBV21-1
CASSTRRKYRGNTEAFF
>TRBJ2-7|TRBV29-1
CSASWAGYSYEQYF
>TRBJ2-1|TRBV28
CASSLQTGRSEQFF
>TRBJ2-3|TRBV6-6
CASTLGGSIDTQYF
>TRBJ1-4|TRBV19
CASSPKTGEDEKLFF
>TRBJ1-5|TRBV7-2
CASGRTGPVWEPQHF
>TRBJ2-7|TRBV6-5
CASSYGGNGQFNEQYF
>TRBJ2-6|TRBV7-9
CASTGTGGLSGANVLTF
>TRBJ2-7|TRBV14
CASSLATSGSGYEQYF
>TRBJ1-5|TRBV28
CASSRNRGLQPQHF
>TRBJ2-4|TRBV6-5
CAAGGLGRPEYF
>TRBJ2-7|TRBV13
CASSIGRTGTYEQYF
>TRBJ2-7|TRBV7-2
CASTLYAGYEQYF
>TRBJ2-1|TRBV13
CASSLEIGTSGGRGREQFF
>TRBJ2-1|TRBV18
CASSGLLPHEQFF
>TRBJ1-1|TRBV7-9
CASSVTEGNTEAFF